These 27 T cell receptor beta chains were all obtained from the same sample, sequenced in a study of T cells after yellow fever vaccination. TCRdb reprocessed the 5' RACE reads with MiXCR, giving one entry per CDR3 protein. Among 300,000 to 400,000 distinct CDR3 sequences listed, roughly 6.2% were seen once. The starting material was PBMCs, obtained 5 days after the yellow fever booster vaccination. These receptors came from a man aged 25 to 40 who received the YFV17D yellow fever vaccine.

Ten or more counts support this clonotype. The chain uses TRBV6-2 or TRBV6-3 and TRBJ2-7; tentatively, D is TRBD1 (6 bases). The CDR3 length is 12 residues. Germline CDR1 and CDR2: MNHEY and SVGEGT. V was pared by 8 bases and J by 5 bases, with 13 bases between. The CDR3 spells CASGTGSNEQYF. As DNA, the CDR3 is TGTGCCAGCGGAACAGGGTCCAACGAGCAGTACTTC.

Only a few counts were recorded for this clonotype. V is TRBV28 and J is TRBJ2-7; 8 bases map to TRBD1. J gave up 11 bases and V 5 bases, and 8 bases lay outside the gene matches. CDR1 and CDR2 from the germline V gene are MDHEN and SYDVKM. This CDR3 has 12 residues. The chain's CDR3 is CASSLASGQEYF. The DNA of the CDR3 is TGTGCCAGCAGTCTCGCCTCGGGACAGGAGTACTTC.

This clonotype has more than one count but fewer than ten. The chain combines TRBV6-1 with TRBJ1-1; D perhaps matches TRBD1 (6 bases). The ends were cut back, 6 bases at V and 5 bases at J, with 13 bases in the middle. Per germline, CDR1 MNHNS and CDR2 SASEGT. This CDR3 spans 13 amino acids. CDR3 nucleotides: TGTGCCAGCAGCCTTAACAGGGAAACTGAAGCTTTCTTT. This encodes CASSLNRETEAFF.

This clonotype occurred a few times. This sequence joins TRBV10-3 and TRBJ1-5; D is perhaps TRBD1 (5 bases). Germline CDR1 and CDR2: ENHRY and SYGVKD. The CDR3 runs to 13 residues. Trimming took 6 bases from V and 9 from J, leaving 15 bases between them. Written as DNA, the CDR3 is TGTGCCATCAGAGGGGAGGGGCAAGGGCCCCAGCATTTT. Protein sequence: CAIRGEGQGPQHF.

In its sample, this clonotype was seen a few times. V is TRBV7-6 and J is TRBJ2-2, with 14 bases aligning to TRBD2. The CDR3 has 19 residues. V shed 5 bases and J 2 bases; nucleotides not matched to a gene: 10. CDR1 is SGHVS, CDR2 FNYEAQ, per germline. The CDR3 region is CASSPRLAGGTTNTGELFF. The CDR3 DNA is TGTGCCAGCAGCCCCAGACTAGCGGGAGGGACGACAAACACCGGGGAGCTGTTTTTT.

The rearrangement joins TRBV12-3 or TRBV12-4 to TRBJ1-1, with unresolved D. The CDR3 sequence is 13 residues long. The germline V and J ends were trimmed by 5 bases and 5 bases, with 12 bases remaining between them. As DNA, the CDR3 is TGTGCCAGCAGTCCTGGACGGGAGACTGAAGCTTTCTTT. Translation gives CASSPGRETEAFF.

The V call is TRBV6-1, the J call TRBJ2-7, with D perhaps TRBD2 (5 bases). The CDR3 totals 14 residues. Trimming stripped 7 bases from V and 2 bases from J, with 15 bases between. Germline values: CDR1 MNHNS, CDR2 SASEGT. CDR3 DNA: TGTGCCAGCACTCCTAGCAACAGAGCCTACGAGCAGTACTTC. This codes for CASTPSNRAYEQYF.

This clonotype was seen a handful of times. J is TRBJ2-1 and V is TRBV3-1; TRBD1 matches 9 bases. The CDR3 extends over 15 amino acids. With 4 bases clipped from V and 7 bases from J, the junction kept 8 bases outside the gene matches. Germline assignment: CDR1 LGHDT and CDR2 YNNKEL (reference sequence). CDR3: CASSLGQGRKNEQFF. CDR3 nucleotide sequence: TGTGCCAGCAGCCTCGGACAGGGGAGGAAGAATGAGCAGTTCTTC.

This clonotype has a count of ten or more. The CDR3 region is CASSYSRDEGDTQYF. DNA for the CDR3: TGTGCCAGCAGTTACTCGCGGGACGAAGGGGATACGCAGTATTTT. The rearrangement joins TRBV6-5 to TRBJ2-3, with a tentative D call TRBD2 (6 bases). The V gene's germline CDR1 is MNHEY and CDR2 SVGAGI. The length of the CDR3 is 15 residues. V dropped 0 bases and J dropped 6 bases, with 13 bases sitting between them.

This clonotype was seen a handful of times. The chain employs TRBV10-3 and TRBJ2-1, with 7 nucleotides matching TRBD1. After removal of 3 bases from V and 1 base from J, the junction contained 6 bases not matched to a gene. This CDR3 comprises 16 residues. Germline V gene sequence: CDR1 ENHRY, CDR2 SYGVKD. The CDR3 is CAISEKQGRSYNEQFF. In nucleotides, the CDR3 is TGTGCCATCAGTGAAAAACAGGGGCGATCCTACAATGAGCAGTTCTTC.

This clonotype came up a few times. The genes are TRBV6-1 and TRBJ1-4, with 7 bases lining up with TRBD1. The CDR3 runs to 15 residues. Germline V gene sequence: CDR1 MNHNS, CDR2 SASEGT. The junction had 10 bases not matched to a gene; V was cut back by 7 bases and J by 5 bases. The CDR3 protein is CASTPRGGWNEKLFF. The CDR3 DNA reads as TGTGCCAGCACCCCCAGGGGGGGCTGGAATGAAAAACTGTTTTTT.

This clonotype was counted at least ten times. This chain links TRBV20-1 with TRBJ2-1; D is uncertain. CDR1 is DFQATT, CDR2 SNEGSKA, per germline (reference sequence). The CDR3 runs 14 residues. V was shortened by 3 bases and J by 5 bases, with 14 bases between the two germline ends. The CDR3 DNA follows: TGCAGTGCTAGGCCCTTAGGAAGGGACAATGAGCAGTTCTTC. Protein sequence: CSARPLGRDNEQFF.

The V gene is TRBV5-1, the J gene TRBJ1-2, with 7 bases matching TRBD1. CDR3 length: 13 amino acids. V was clipped by 4 bases and J by 4 bases; unmatched bases: 4. Germline V gene sequence: CDR1 SGHRS, CDR2 YFSETQ. The DNA for the CDR3 is TGCGCCAGCAGCGAACAGGGGCTCTATGGCTACACCTTC. It translates to CASSEQGLYGYTF.

The chain joins TRBV29-1 to TRBJ1-2; D unclear. Germline CDR1 reads SQVTM; CDR2 reads ANQGSEA. V lost 0 bases to trimming and J lost 2 bases, with 7 bases between them. This CDR3 is 13 amino acids long. CDR3 coding DNA: TGCAGCGTTGAAGACCAACAGAACTATGGCTACACCTTC. Encoded protein: CSVEDQQNYGYTF. Full variable domain (missing parts from reference TRBV29-1 and TRBJ1-2): SAVISQKPSRDICQRGTSLTIQCQVDSQVTMMFWYRQQPGQSLTLIATANQGSEATYESGFVIDKFPISRPNLTFSTLTVSNMSPEDSSIYLCSVEDQQNYGYTFGSGTRLTVV.

The chain has TRBV19 and TRBJ2-7, with D perhaps matching TRBD1 (5 bases). Germline values: CDR1 LNHDA, CDR2 SQIVND (reference sequence). V lost 1 base to trimming and J lost 5 bases, with 12 bases between them. The CDR3 runs to 14 residues. CDR3 loop: CASSIAATGDEQYF. The CDR3 bases are TGTGCCAGTAGTATAGCGGCCACAGGAGACGAGCAGTACTTC. The full variable domain, completed using reference TRBV19 and TRBJ2-7, is DGGITQSPKYLFRKEGQNVTLSCEQNLNHDAMYWYRQDPGQGLRLIYYSQIVNDFQKGDIAEGYSVSREKKESFPLTVTSAQKNPTAFYLCASSIAATGDEQYFGPGTRLTVT.

This clonotype was seen at least ten times. The chain carries TRBV7-8 and TRBJ2-1; D gene uncertain. Deletions cut 2 bases from V and 9 bases from J, with 2 bases between. Germline V gene sequence: CDR1 SGHVS, CDR2 FQNEAQ. This CDR3 region has 10 residues. In DNA form, the CDR3 reads TGTGCCAGCAGCTTAACTGAGCAGTTCTTC. Protein sequence: CASSLTEQFF.

This clonotype appeared many times. The chain is built from TRBV12-3 or TRBV12-4 and TRBJ2-5; either TRBD1 or TRBD2 may supply D (7 bases each). Trimming pared 5 bases from V and 4 bases from J, leaving 14 bases between. CDR3 length: 14 amino acids. DNA for the CDR3: TGTGCCAGCAGTCCGACAGGGAGGGGAGAGACCCAGTACTTC. Translated: CASSPTGRGETQYF.

This chain joins TRBV20-1 and TRBJ2-3; tentatively, D is TRBD1 (5 bases). Germline CDR1 DFQATT, CDR2 SNEGSKA (reference sequence). With 3 bases removed from V and 4 bases from J, the gap between germline ends came to 14 bases. CDR3 length: 14 amino acids. As DNA, the CDR3 is TGCAGTGCTAGTCTAGGGGTGCGAGCAGATACGCAGTATTTT. Protein product: CSASLGVRADTQYF.

The sample holds many counts of this clonotype. This sequence joins TRBV10-3 and TRBJ2-2; 9 positions match TRBD2. The V gene end was trimmed by 9 bases and the J gene end by 3 bases; junction bases not matched to a gene: 8. CDR3 size: 15 residues. Germline V lookup: CDR1 ENHRY, CDR2 SYGVKD. The CDR3 DNA reads TGTGCCATTCTCCCGGGACTAGCTGACACCGGGGAGCTGTTTTTT. Its protein is CAILPGLADTGELFF.

This clonotype was observed a few times. This sequence joins TRBV6-2 or TRBV6-3 and TRBJ2-6; a possible D gene is TRBD2 (6 bases). This CDR3 region has 16 residues. V lost 2 bases and J lost 3, with 11 bases in between. Germline V gene lookup returns CDR1 MNHEY and CDR2 SVGEGT. CDR3 amino acids: CASSYVAGIGANVLTF. The CDR3 coding sequence is TGTGCCAGCAGTTACGTCGCGGGGATTGGGGCCAACGTCCTGACTTTC.

This clonotype has at least ten counts. The V gene is TRBV29-1, the J gene TRBJ2-2; perhaps TRBD1 as D (6 bases). CDR1 is SQVTM and CDR2 is ANQGSEA in the germline V gene. Trimming took off 4 bases at V and 3 bases at J, with 12 bases between the two ends. The CDR3 covers 14 residues. CDR3 in DNA: TGCAGCGTTGTTCGTCCAGGGGACACCGGGGAGCTGTTTTTT. Its protein product is CSVVRPGDTGELFF.

This clonotype has only a few counts. The J gene is TRBJ1-5, the V gene TRBV14, with D maybe TRBD1 (5 bases). This CDR3 spans 15 amino acids. Trimming shortened V by 4 bases and J by 7 bases, and 17 bases separated the two germline ends. CDR1 and CDR2 (germline): SGHDN, FVKESK. DNA of the CDR3: TGTGCCAGCAGCCCGCCGGGGCTCCTCATGCAGCCCCAGCATTTT. Translated: CASSPPGLLMQPQHF.

This clonotype was found many times. CDR3 region: CASSSRGPYEQYF. The CDR3 DNA reads as TGTGCCAGCAGCTCGAGGGGCCCCTACGAGCAGTACTTC. V gene TRBV7-2 combines with J gene TRBJ2-7, with D perhaps TRBD1 or TRBD2 (5 bases each). The CDR3 contains 13 residues. Per germline, CDR1 SGHTA and CDR2 FQGNSA. Trimming pared 4 bases from V and 2 bases from J, leaving 9 bases between.

This clonotype has just a few counts. The gene calls are TRBV19 and TRBJ2-2; 9 nucleotides line up with TRBD1. The CDR3 totals 15 residues. Trimming at V came to 8 bases and at J to 6 bases, leaving 10 bases not matched to a gene. Germline CDR1 is LNHDA and CDR2 is SQIVND (reference sequence). The chain's CDR3 is CASSPGQGFSGELFF. The CDR3 coding sequence is TGTGCCAGTTCTCCGGGACAGGGTTTTTCCGGGGAGCTGTTTTTT. Full variable domain (rest looked up from reference TRBV19 and TRBJ2-2): DGGITQSPKYLFRKEGQNVTLSCEQNLNHDAMYWYRQDPGQGLRLIYYSQIVNDFQKGDIAEGYSVSREKKESFPLTVTSAQKNPTAFYLCASSPGQGFSGELFFGEGSRLTVL.

This clonotype turned up a few times. This chain links TRBV30 with TRBJ2-1; D unclear. The CDR3 has 15 amino acids. Germline V lookup: CDR1 GTSNPN, CDR2 SVGIG (reference sequence). V dropped 0 bases and J dropped 1 base, with 10 bases sitting between them. DNA of the CDR3: TGTGCCTGGAGTGTGGCCTATTCTTCCTACAATGAGCAGTTCTTC. This gives the protein CAWSVAYSSYNEQFF.

This clonotype occurred many times. This rearrangement joins TRBV7-9 to TRBJ2-4; TRBD1 agrees at 7 bases. The J segment lost 4 bases and the V segment lost 2 bases, leaving 5 bases of the junction unmatched. Per the germline V gene, CDR1 is SEHNR and CDR2 is FQNEAQ (reference sequence). CDR3 length: 15 amino acids. The CDR3 sequence: CASSLRGQPKNIQYF. The CDR3 nucleotides are TGTGCCAGCAGCTTAAGGGGACAGCCTAAAAACATTCAGTACTTC.

This clonotype turned up a few times. At one end the junction does not follow the germline gene, possibly because of a read error. The chain is built from TRBV7-2 and TRBJ2-3; 10 nucleotides align to TRBD2. This CDR3 is 16 amino acids long. Per the germline V gene, CDR1 is SGHTA and CDR2 is FQGNSA. The CDR3 nucleotides read TGTGCCAGCAGCTCACGCCCCACTCACCAGCGGGAGGGAGAGAATTTT. Encoded protein: CASSSRPTHQREGENF.